These 2 T cell receptor beta chains were sequenced from one sample in a study of T cells after yellow fever vaccination. One entry per CDR3 protein, called by TCRdb with MiXCR from the 5' RACE reads. The top ten hold 2.5% to 3% of the sample, which has 150,000 to 200,000 distinct CDR3 sequences, approximately 6.8% seen once. The material sequenced was CD4+ T cells sorted from PBMCs, taken about 5 days after the first yellow fever vaccination. These receptors were collected from a man aged 18 to 30 who received the YFV17D yellow fever vaccine.

This clonotype was seen a few times. This chain links TRBV7-2 with TRBJ1-2; D may be TRBD1 (6 bases). Germline V gene sequence: CDR1 SGHTA, CDR2 FQGNSA. This CDR3 contains 17 residues. Trimming cost V 3 bases and J 7 bases, with 24 bases left between them. The DNA of the CDR3 is TGTGCCAGCAGCTTCTCCCCCTACAGGGAGCCTATCCGTGGCTACACCTTC. This gives the protein CASSFSPYREPIRGYTF.

This clonotype was seen many times. This rearrangement joins TRBV10-3 to TRBJ2-2; D gene ambiguous. Trimming stripped 6 bases from V and 3 bases from J, with 11 bases between. Germline V gene lookup returns CDR1 ENHRY and CDR2 SYGVKD. The CDR3 length is 14 residues. CDR3 sequence reads: CAISNTGHTGELFF. In DNA, the CDR3 is TGTGCCATCAGCAATACCGGGCACACCGGGGAGCTGTTTTTT.